The T cell receptor beta chain under discussion was sequenced for a study of graft-versus-host responses after intestinal transplantation. The protocol was immunoSEQ multiplex PCR, while the TCRdb copy is restricted to in-frame clones and leaves out a portion. The sample holds thousands of clones, around two thirds seen once. Processing was applied to graft tissue in order to liberate intraepithelial and lamina propria lymphocytes. V was shortened by 6 bases and J by 2 bases, with 10 bases between the two germline ends. This CDR3 spans 13 amino acids. Germline CDR1 is SGHTA and CDR2 is FQGNSA. This specimen was ileum tissue, taken about 70 weeks after intestinal transplant. The rearrangement uses TRBV7-2 and TRBJ2-5; tentatively, D is TRBD1 (5 bases). The TCR sequence derives from a human patient who received an intestinal transplant, so some T cells may come from the graft donor. CDR3 in DNA: TGTGCCAGCAGATGGGGCAGTCAAGAGACCCAGTACTTC. Residues: CASRWGSQETQYF.